These T cell receptor beta chains were read from a single sample in a study of blood T cell repertoires in COVID-19. Data came from immunoSEQ multiplex PCR; TCRdb stores just in-frame clones and leaves some out. This table has about 300,000 clones, roughly 86% appearing once. The specimen sequenced was peripheral blood. These receptors originate from a woman aged 50 to 65 with acute or convalescent COVID-19. The CDR3 runs from the conserved cysteine through the conserved F or W. D genes are given only for firm matches. For some rows the clone size is stated as once, few or many, or as a class when expanded; others skip it.

abundance: -
d_gene: -
j_gene: TRBJ1-1
v_gene: TRBV7-3
CDR3nt: TGTGCCAGCAGCTTAGGAGGTAGAGACGGGCACACTGAAGCTTTCTTT
CDR3aa: CASSLGGRDGHTEAFF

abundance: -
d_gene: -
j_gene: TRBJ2-5
v_gene: TRBV19
CDR3nt: TGTGCCAGTAGTCCCGGGCTAGCTCCTCACCTGAAGAAGGGGACCCAGTACTTC
CDR3aa: CASSPGLAPHLKKGTQYF

abundance: -
d_gene: -
j_gene: TRBJ2-7
v_gene: TRBV5-6
CDR3nt: TGTGCCAGCAGCCTGCGAGGCTACGAGCAGTACTTC
CDR3aa: CASSLRGYEQYF

abundance: -
d_gene: TRBD1
j_gene: TRBJ2-7
v_gene: TRBV7-9
CDR3nt: TGTGCCAGCAGCTTACTAGGGGACAGGGCTTACGAGCAGTACTTC
CDR3aa: CASSLLGDRAYEQYF

abundance: once
d_gene: -
j_gene: TRBJ1-4
v_gene: TRBV28
CDR3nt: TGTGCCAGCAGCCATCGTGCACACGTTAATGAAAAACTGTTTTTT
CDR3aa: CASSHRAHVNEKLFF

abundance: -
d_gene: TRBD2
j_gene: TRBJ2-5
v_gene: TRBV7-7
CDR3nt: TGTGCTAGCAGCCTGGGGACTAGCGGGGAAGAGACCCAGTACTTC
CDR3aa: CASSLGTSGEETQYF

abundance: once
d_gene: -
j_gene: TRBJ2-3
v_gene: TRBV7-3
CDR3nt: TGTGCCAGCAGCTTAAAAGGGGGTTTCACAGATACGCAGTATTTT
CDR3aa: CASSLKGGFTDTQYF

abundance: -
d_gene: TRBD1
j_gene: TRBJ2-1
v_gene: TRBV6-6
CDR3nt: TGTGCCAGCAGTGTTCCGGGACAGGGGTTATCAAATGAGCAGTTCTTC
CDR3aa: CASSVPGQGLSNEQFF

abundance: -
d_gene: TRBD1
j_gene: TRBJ2-1
v_gene: TRBV7-9
CDR3nt: TGTGCCAGCAGCTTAGAGGGGGCGGACAGGGGGCTCTACAATGAGCAGTTCTTC
CDR3aa: CASSLEGADRGLYNEQFF

abundance: -
d_gene: -
j_gene: TRBJ2-1
v_gene: TRBV2
CDR3nt: TGTGCCAGCATTCCGAGTGAGGCCGCCCAGCAGTTCTTC
CDR3aa: CASIPSEAAQQFF

abundance: -
d_gene: -
j_gene: TRBJ1-5
v_gene: TRBV10-1
CDR3nt: TGCGCCGACCCAGGGTGGAGAAATCAGCCCCAGCATTTT
CDR3aa: CADPGWRNQPQHF

abundance: -
d_gene: -
j_gene: TRBJ1-1
v_gene: TRBV19
CDR3nt: TGTGCCAGTTGGGGAAGGGGGAACACTGAAGCTTTCTTT
CDR3aa: CASWGRGNTEAFF

abundance: -
d_gene: TRBD2
j_gene: TRBJ2-2
v_gene: TRBV5-4
CDR3nt: TGTGCCAGCAGCTTGGCTAGCGGGAGGCCCGGGGAGCTGTTTTTT
CDR3aa: CASSLASGRPGELFF

abundance: -
d_gene: -
j_gene: TRBJ1-1
v_gene: TRBV12-5
CDR3nt: TGTGCTAGTGGTTTGGAACTCGGTAGTGAAGCTTTCTTT
CDR3aa: CASGLELGSEAFF

abundance: -
d_gene: -
j_gene: TRBJ2-7
v_gene: TRBV18
CDR3nt: TGTGCCAGCGCGAGAGATGACAGACACTACGAGCAGTACTTC
CDR3aa: CASARDDRHYEQYF

abundance: once
d_gene: -
j_gene: TRBJ1-6
v_gene: TRBV7-2
CDR3nt: TGTGCCAGCAGCTATTCAGGAGGGAATTCACCCCTCCACTTT
CDR3aa: CASSYSGGNSPLHF

abundance: -
d_gene: -
j_gene: TRBJ2-7
v_gene: TRBV19
CDR3nt: TGTGCCAGTAGCCCAATAGATGGGAGAGCCGAGCAGTACTTC
CDR3aa: CASSPIDGRAEQYF

abundance: -
d_gene: -
j_gene: TRBJ2-7
v_gene: TRBV21-1
CDR3nt: TGTGCCAGCAGCAAAGGAAGGACAGGGGGATTGTACGAGCAGTACTTC
CDR3aa: CASSKGRTGGLYEQYF

abundance: -
d_gene: TRBD1
j_gene: TRBJ1-1
v_gene: TRBV19
CDR3nt: TGTGCCACCACAGACAGGGTGAACACTGAAGCTTTCTTT
CDR3aa: CATTDRVNTEAFF

abundance: -
d_gene: -
j_gene: TRBJ1-5
v_gene: TRBV28
CDR3nt: TGTGCCAGCAGTTGGGCAGGGAATCAGCCCCAGCATTTT
CDR3aa: CASSWAGNQPQHF

abundance: -
d_gene: TRBD2
j_gene: TRBJ2-1
v_gene: TRBV19
CDR3nt: TGTGCCAGTAGTATTGTGGGAGGGCCGGGCAATGAGCAGTTCTTC
CDR3aa: CASSIVGGPGNEQFF

abundance: -
d_gene: -
j_gene: TRBJ1-2
v_gene: TRBV30
CDR3nt: TGTGCCTGGAGTGCAGGGTTAGGGTTTAACTATGGCTACACCTTC
CDR3aa: CAWSAGLGFNYGYTF

abundance: -
d_gene: TRBD2
j_gene: TRBJ2-5
v_gene: TRBV28
CDR3nt: TGTGCCAGCAGTTCCGGACTAGCTTTAGTGACCCAGTACTTC
CDR3aa: CASSSGLALVTQYF

abundance: once
d_gene: TRBD2
j_gene: TRBJ2-7
v_gene: TRBV4-3
CDR3nt: TGCGCCAGCAGCCAGTCAATAACGGCGGGAGCCTACGAGCAGTACTTC
CDR3aa: CASSQSITAGAYEQYF

abundance: -
d_gene: -
j_gene: TRBJ1-5
v_gene: TRBV2
CDR3nt: TGTGCCAGCAGTGAAGTACGGGATCAGCCCCAGCATTTT
CDR3aa: CASSEVRDQPQHF

abundance: few
d_gene: TRBD1
j_gene: TRBJ1-2
v_gene: TRBV27
CDR3nt: TGTGCCAGCAGTTACGGACAGGGGCTAATAGGCGGCTACACCTTC
CDR3aa: CASSYGQGLIGGYTF

abundance: -
d_gene: -
j_gene: TRBJ2-1
v_gene: TRBV28
CDR3nt: TGTGCCAGCAGTTTATCAGTGGTGAATGAGCAGTTCTTC
CDR3aa: CASSLSVVNEQFF